Each of the 24 T cell receptor beta chains below was sequenced from the same sample in a study of blood T cell repertoires in COVID-19. Method: immunoSEQ multiplex PCR; TCRdb's copy keeps in-frame clones and lacks some. The sample includes approximately 150,000 clones, more than 85% of them seen just once. The source material was peripheral blood. The receptors shown here come from a man aged 45-65 years with active or convalescent COVID-19.

The chain recombines TRBV27 with TRBJ2-5; D remains unclear. The CDR3 is 15 amino acids. Germline CDR1 reads MNHEY; CDR2 reads SMNVEV (reference sequence). The V gene lost 0 bases and the J gene lost 7 bases, with 15 bases spanning the gap. The CDR3 DNA reads as TGTGCCAGCAGTTTATCGGGCAGTACTCCAGGGACCCAGTACTTC. Its protein is CASSLSGSTPGTQYF.

The gene calls are TRBV6-5 and TRBJ2-3, with a possible D match to TRBD2 (6 bases). Trimming shortened V by 6 bases and J by 0 bases, and 10 bases separated the two germline ends. The CDR3 is made up of 14 amino acids. Germline V gene lookup returns CDR1 MNHEY and CDR2 SVGAGI. The CDR3 reads CASSPGLSTDTQYF. The CDR3 region has the DNA TGTGCCAGCAGCCCGGGACTCAGCACAGATACGCAGTATTTT.

The rearrangement joins TRBV18 to TRBJ1-1, with unresolved D. V was cut by 3 bases and J by 2 bases, with 10 bases left in between. Germline loops: CDR1 KGHSH, CDR2 LQKENI. The CDR3 is made up of 14 amino acids. The CDR3: CASSPGQSNTEAFF. The DNA of the CDR3 is TGTGCCAGCTCACCTGGGCAGTCAAACACTGAAGCTTTCTTT.

The rearrangement uses TRBV29-1 and TRBJ2-1; D is possibly TRBD2 (6 bases). Germline loops: CDR1 SQVTM, CDR2 ANQGSEA. This CDR3 comprises 12 residues. V was shortened by 3 bases and J by 8 bases, with 11 bases between the two germline ends. CDR3 nucleotide sequence: TGCAGCGTTGACGGGGGTAGGGATGAGCAGTTCTTC. This codes for CSVDGGRDEQFF.

The rearrangement uses TRBV5-1 and TRBJ2-7; D remains ambiguous. Trimming removed 2 bases from V and 2 bases from J, with 8 bases in between. CDR1 is SGHRS, CDR2 YFSETQ, per germline. The CDR3 length is 13 residues. CDR3 sequence (DNA): TGCGCCAGCAGCTTTGAGGTTACCTACGAGCAGTACTTC. Translation: CASSFEVTYEQYF.

The chain combines TRBV5-1 with TRBJ2-7; tentatively, D is TRBD2 (5 bases). Germline V CDR1 and CDR2: SGHRS, YFSETQ. This CDR3 comprises 14 residues. Trimming left V 0 bases short and J 7 bases short, with 14 bases between. CDR3: CASSLAAAAREQYF. CDR3 in DNA: TGCGCCAGCAGCTTGGCCGCAGCGGCAAGGGAGCAGTACTTC.

The rearrangement joins TRBV19 to TRBJ2-7, with 10 bases lining up with TRBD2. Germline CDR1 LNHDA, CDR2 SQIVND (reference sequence). Losses at the gene ends were 5 bases for V and 2 bases for J; bases not matched to a gene: 9. The CDR3 loop spans 16 amino acids. The CDR3 loop reads CASSASGRAGTYEQYF. The DNA of the CDR3 is TGTGCCAGTAGTGCGAGCGGGAGGGCCGGCACCTACGAGCAGTACTTC.

The gene calls are TRBV5-1 and TRBJ2-7; 9 bases are a match to TRBD2. The CDR3 sequence is 16 residues long. Unmatched junction bases numbered 13, after V lost 4 bases and J lost 5 bases. In germline, CDR1 is SGHRS, CDR2 YFSETQ. In nucleotides, the CDR3 is TGCGCCAGCAGCCGCACGACTAGCGGTGGTTTCAACGAGCAGTACTTC. Protein sequence: CASSRTTSGGFNEQYF.

The rearrangement joins TRBV3-1 (or the pseudogene TRBV3-2) to TRBJ2-7; D is unclear. CDR3 length: 13 residues. Trimming shortened V by 6 bases and J by 2 bases, and 11 bases separated the two germline ends. CDR1 LGHDT and CDR2 YNNKEL come from the germline V gene (reference sequence). The CDR3 DNA is TGTGCCAGCAGGTCTGGCCCGCCCTACGAGCAGTACTTC. Protein: CASRSGPPYEQYF.

The genes are TRBV11-2 and TRBJ1-4; TRBD1 agrees at 10 bases. CDR3 length: 16 amino acids. Germline CDR1 is SGHAT and CDR2 is FQNNGV. V was pared by 5 bases and J by 5 bases, with 8 bases of the junction left unmatched. CDR3 coding DNA: TGTGCCAGCAGCCTTGACCGGACAGGGGGAAATGAAAAACTGTTTTTT. Residues: CASSLDRTGGNEKLFF.

For the CDR3, the DNA is TGTGCCAGTAGTATTCAGGGCGGGATGAAGAACACCGGGGAGCTGTTTTTT. Its translation is CASSIQGGMKNTGELFF. This rearrangement joins TRBV19 to TRBJ2-2; D perhaps matches TRBD2 (6 bases). V lost 3 bases, J lost 1 base, and 15 bases lay in between. Germline lookup yields CDR1 LNHDA and CDR2 SQIVND (reference sequence). The CDR3 covers 17 residues.

The chain carries TRBV19 and TRBJ1-5; D gene uncertain. Germline V gene sequence: CDR1 LNHDA, CDR2 SQIVND (reference sequence). With 2 bases removed from V and 3 bases from J, the gap between germline ends came to 5 bases. The CDR3 has 13 amino acids. CDR3: CASSISDNQPQHF. In DNA, the CDR3 is TGTGCCAGTAGTATATCAGACAATCAGCCCCAGCATTTT.

The chain couples TRBV30 to TRBJ1-1; 8 nucleotides line up with TRBD1. The germline gives CDR1 GTSNPN, CDR2 SVGIG (reference sequence). This CDR3 comprises 14 residues. The trim removed 0 bases at V and 4 bases at J, leaving 4 bases unmatched. The CDR3 region has the DNA TGTGCCTGGAGTGTACTGACAGGGGTCACTGAAGCTTTCTTT. Translating gives CAWSVLTGVTEAFF.

The V call is TRBV5-1, the J call TRBJ1-6; 9 bases agree with TRBD1. Germline CDR1 is SGHRS and CDR2 is YFSETQ. The CDR3 sequence is 15 residues long. The ends lost 0 bases at V and 5 bases at J; junction bases unmatched: 0. CDR3 DNA sequence: TGCGCCAGCAGCTTGGGACAGGGGGATAATTCACCCCTCCACTTT. Residues: CASSLGQGDNSPLHF.

The V gene is TRBV19, the J gene TRBJ2-2; TRBD2 matches 13 bases. The CDR3 runs 16 residues. Trimming cost V 8 bases and J 5 bases; bases outside gene matches: 8. CDR1 LNHDA and CDR2 SQIVND come from the germline V gene (reference sequence). The CDR3 coding sequence is TGTGCCAGTCACGGACTAGCGGGAGTGGGAACCGGGGAGCTGTTTTTT. It yields the protein CASHGLAGVGTGELFF.

The chain joins TRBV5-6 to TRBJ2-2; 7 bases are a match to TRBD2. V lost 0 bases and J lost 4; bases outside the gene matches: 6. CDR1 and CDR2 from the germline V gene are SGHDT and YYEEEE. The CDR3 is 16 residues long. In DNA form, the CDR3 reads TGTGCCAGCAGCTTGGCTGGCGGGAGAGTCACCGGGGAGCTGTTTTTT. Translation gives CASSLAGGRVTGELFF.

The CDR3 DNA reads TGTGCCAGCAGTGAATATGTAGGGACAGGGAGCTCCTACGAGCAGTACTTC. Its protein product is CASSEYVGTGSSYEQYF. The chain is built from TRBV25-1 and TRBJ2-7, with 9 bases identical to TRBD1. Germline-derived CDR1 and CDR2 are MGHDK and SYGVNS. With V trimmed by 0 bases and J by 0 bases, 6 bases remained unmatched. The length of the CDR3 is 17 residues.

Remarks on this clone: This sample also contains other DNA sequences that code for the same CDR3. J is TRBJ1-3 and V is TRBV19, with 8 bases that match TRBD1. Trimming removed 4 bases from V and 0 bases from J; junction bases left unmatched: 2. Looked up from germline, CDR1 is LNHDA and CDR2 is SQIVND (reference sequence). The CDR3 consists of 15 residues. The CDR3 DNA follows: TGTGCCAGTAGTACGGACAGGGACTCTGGAAACACCATATATTTT. Its translation is CASSTDRDSGNTIYF.

As to this clone: One junction end disagrees with the germline gene, perhaps due to a read error. J is TRBJ2-7 and V is TRBV6-1; TRBD2 aligns across 7 bases. The CDR3 runs 13 residues. The V gene's germline CDR1 is MNHNS and CDR2 SASEGT. The CDR3 here is CASTEPYGGEQYF. The DNA of the CDR3 is TGTGCCAGCACTGAACCCTACGGGGGGGAGCAGTACTTC.

V gene TRBV3-1 (or the pseudogene TRBV3-2) combines with J gene TRBJ1-2, with TRBD1 matching 8 bases. Germline V gene sequence: CDR1 LGHDT, CDR2 YNNKEL (reference sequence). CDR3 length: 16 residues. Trimming took 2 bases from V and 0 from J; bases not matched to a gene: 5. CDR3 bases: TGTGCCAGCAGCCAACGGACAGGGAGAGCTAACTATGGCTACACCTTC. It is translated as CASSQRTGRANYGYTF.

The chain has TRBV6-2 or TRBV6-3 and TRBJ2-7, with 8 bases identical to TRBD2. V dropped 5 bases and J dropped 2; count of bases not matched to a gene: 8. Germline V gene data show CDR1 as MNHEY and CDR2 as SVGEGT. The CDR3 loop spans 15 amino acids. In DNA, the CDR3 is TGTGCCAGCAGTGACAATCCGGGGGGGCCCTACGAGCAGTACTTC. Protein: CASSDNPGGPYEQYF.

The chain carries TRBV10-1 and TRBJ2-5; a weak D match, TRBD2 (5 bases). V dropped 2 bases and J dropped 5 bases, with 15 bases sitting between them. The CDR3 covers 15 residues. CDR1 is WNHNN, CDR2 SYGVQD, per germline (reference sequence). The CDR3 loop reads CASSEPGNGMETQYF. The CDR3 DNA sequence: TGCGCCAGCAGTGAGCCCGGGAACGGTATGGAGACCCAGTACTTC.

This chain links TRBV7-2 with TRBJ1-3; D possibly corresponds to TRBD1 (6 bases). V was clipped by 5 bases and J by 3 bases, with 17 bases between them. Germline CDR1 and CDR2: SGHTA and FQGNSA. CDR3 length equals 16 residues. Here the CDR3 reads CASSASGTRVGNTIYF. The DNA for the CDR3 is TGTGCCAGCAGCGCTTCCGGGACACGCGTTGGAAACACCATATATTTT.

The chain carries TRBV11-2 and TRBJ1-1; TRBD1 matches 7 bases. Germline CDR1 is SGHAT and CDR2 is FQNNGV. The CDR3 runs 14 residues. Losses at the gene ends were 5 bases for V and 3 bases for J; bases not matched to a gene: 6. The CDR3 loop is CASSQSRGYTEAFF. The CDR3 DNA reads TGTGCCAGCAGCCAGAGCAGGGGGTACACTGAAGCTTTCTTT. The variable domain in full, completed from reference TRBV11-2 and TRBJ1-1, reads EAGVAQSPRYKIIEKRQSVAFWCNPISGHATLYWYQQILGQGPKLLIQFQNNGVVDDSQLPKDRFSAERLKGVDSTLKIQPAKLEDSAVYLCASSQSRGYTEAFFGQGTRLTVV.